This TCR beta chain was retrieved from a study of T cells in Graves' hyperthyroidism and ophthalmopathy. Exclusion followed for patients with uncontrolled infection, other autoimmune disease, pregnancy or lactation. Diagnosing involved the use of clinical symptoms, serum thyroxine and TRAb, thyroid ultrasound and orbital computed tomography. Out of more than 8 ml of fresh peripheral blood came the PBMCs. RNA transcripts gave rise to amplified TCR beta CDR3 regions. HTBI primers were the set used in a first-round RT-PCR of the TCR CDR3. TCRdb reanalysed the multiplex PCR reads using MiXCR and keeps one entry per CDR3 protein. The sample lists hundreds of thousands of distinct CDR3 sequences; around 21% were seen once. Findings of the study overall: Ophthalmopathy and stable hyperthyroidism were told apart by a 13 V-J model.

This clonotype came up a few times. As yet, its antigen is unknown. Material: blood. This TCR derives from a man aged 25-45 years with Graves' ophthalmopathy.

The CDR3 sequence is CASSLTNYEQYF. The CDR3 DNA reads TGTGCCAGCAGTTTAACCAACTACGAGCAGTACTTC. The chain employs TRBV12-3 or TRBV12-4 and TRBJ2-7; D not resolved. V shed 2 bases and J shed 3 bases, with 5 bases lying between them. The CDR3 length is 12 residues.